This passage covers 21 T cell receptor beta chains from one sample sequenced in a study of cytomegalovirus exposure and HLA in healthy donors. In the PCR, 60 Vbeta and 13 Jbeta primers were used. TCRdb's table, derived via immunoSEQ multiplex PCR, lists solely in-frame clones and lacks some. The sample yields 160,000 or so clones, 60% to 80% seen once. Sequencing was carried out using PBMCs. These receptor sequences come from a male donor in good health and CMV-seronegative.

V usage is TRBV11-2 and J usage is TRBJ1-2; possibly TRBD1 for D (5 bases). This CDR3 spans 12 amino acids. Germline V gene sequence: CDR1 SGHAT, CDR2 FQNNGV. V shed 5 bases and J shed 8 bases, with 12 bases lying between them. The CDR3: CASSPIREGYTF. CDR3 bases: TGTGCCAGCAGCCCGATCAGGGAAGGCTACACCTTC.

The chain carries TRBV4-1 and TRBJ2-2, with 11 nucleotides matching TRBD2. Germline-derived CDR1 and CDR2 are MGHRA and YSYEKL. The CDR3 contains 16 residues. V was pared by 1 base and J by 6 bases, with 4 bases of the junction left unmatched. CDR3: CASSQATSGKAGELFF. The CDR3 coding sequence is TGCGCCAGCAGCCAAGCGACTAGCGGGAAAGCCGGGGAGCTGTTTTTT.

The chain combines TRBV6-4 with TRBJ1-2; no firm D call. Germline V gene lookup returns CDR1 MRHNA and CDR2 SNTAGT. V lost 4 bases and J lost 5, with 11 bases in between. The CDR3 has 13 residues. The CDR3 region is CASSADRGYGYTF. DNA for the CDR3: TGTGCCAGCAGTGCGGATCGGGGTTATGGCTACACCTTC.

CDR3 in amino acids: CASSLLAGGNNEQFF. The CDR3 DNA sequence: TGCGCCAGCAGCCTCCTAGCGGGAGGGAACAATGAGCAGTTCTTC. The chain employs TRBV4-1 and TRBJ2-1; 12 bases line up with TRBD2. After removal of 4 bases from V and 5 bases from J, the junction contained 3 bases not matched to a gene. This CDR3 region has 15 residues. The V gene's germline CDR1 is MGHRA and CDR2 YSYEKL.

Regarding this clone: Mismatch with germline at one junction end may stem from a read error. DNA of the CDR3: TGTGCCAGCAGTGCATCATGGGGGGGCTACAAGCAGTACTTC. Protein sequence: CASSASWGGYKQYF. This chain connects TRBV6-1 to TRBJ2-7; D may be TRBD2 (7 bases). The V gene's germline CDR1 is MNHNS and CDR2 SASEGT. CDR3 size: 14 residues.

Comment on this clone: The same CDR3 can be traced to other DNA sequences in this sample. The chain is built from TRBV18 and TRBJ1-2, with D perhaps TRBD1 (6 bases). Trimming removed 5 bases at V and 10 bases at J, with 20 bases between. From germline, CDR1 is KGHSH and CDR2 LQKENI. The CDR3 sequence is 14 residues long. The CDR3 coding sequence is TGTGCCAGCTCATCCGGCGCGACAGGATCTTACTACACCTTC. Amino acid sequence: CASSSGATGSYYTF.

The chain has TRBV19 and TRBJ2-5; 7 bases map to TRBD1. The CDR3 length is 13 residues. Germline CDR1 and CDR2: LNHDA and SQIVND (reference sequence). The trim removed 6 bases at V and 2 bases at J, leaving 3 bases unmatched. CDR3 nucleotide sequence: TGTGCCAGTAGCTCGGGACAGCAAGAGACCCAGTACTTC. Encoded protein: CASSSGQQETQYF.

V is TRBV30 and J is TRBJ1-1; possibly TRBD1 for D (6 bases). This CDR3 is 16 amino acids long. Trimming shortened V by 2 bases and J by 0 bases, and 16 bases separated the two germline ends. Germline V gene lookup returns CDR1 GTSNPN and CDR2 SVGIG (reference sequence). This CDR3 is CAWSRQALRMNTEAFF. In DNA, the CDR3 is TGTGCCTGGAGTAGACAGGCGTTACGCATGAACACTGAAGCTTTCTTT. The entire variable domain, with the rest obtained from reference TRBV30 and TRBJ1-1, is as follows: SQTIHQWPATLVQPVGSPLSLECTVEGTSNPNLYWYRQAAGRGLQLLFYSVGIGQISSEVPQNLSASRPQDRQFILSSKKLLLSDSGFYLCAWSRQALRMNTEAFFGQGTRLTVV.

This clone was observed once. This chain uses TRBV7-9 with TRBJ1-3, with D perhaps TRBD1 (5 bases). The V end was cut by 2 bases, the J end by 8 bases, with 16 bases between. The CDR3 length is 15 residues. Germline V CDR1 and CDR2: SEHNR, FQNEAQ (reference sequence). This chain's CDR3 is CASSLRRGPRDTIYF. The CDR3 DNA sequence: TGTGCCAGCAGCTTAAGGCGGGGACCGAGGGACACCATATATTTT.

As DNA, the CDR3 is TGTGCTAGTGGTTCCGGACAGGTTCGATACGAGCAGTACTTC. Translating it yields CASGSGQVRYEQYF. This chain links TRBV12-5 with TRBJ2-7; the match to TRBD1 covers 7 bases. CDR1 and CDR2 from the germline V gene are LGHNT and FRNRAP. This CDR3 region has 14 residues. J was trimmed by 4 bases and V by 4 bases; bases with no gene match: 7.

The CDR3 DNA is TGCGCCAGCAGCCAAGGACAGGGGGGTATCGAGGAGCAGTTCTTC. Protein: CASSQGQGGIEEQFF. This sequence joins TRBV4-1 and TRBJ2-1, with 9 bases that match TRBD1. The germline V gene encodes CDR1 MGHRA and CDR2 YSYEKL. The CDR3 is made up of 15 amino acids. Trimming took 1 base from V and 10 from J; bases not matched to a gene: 8.

The chain joins TRBV5-1 to TRBJ2-1, with 7 positions matching TRBD2. V was clipped by 7 bases and J by 4 bases; unmatched bases: 11. This CDR3 contains 15 residues. The germline V gene encodes CDR1 SGHRS and CDR2 YFSETQ. The DNA of the CDR3 is TGCGCCAGCGCTCAGGCTAGCGGAGCGTACAATGAGCAGTTCTTC. It codes for CASAQASGAYNEQFF.

This rearrangement joins TRBV14 to TRBJ2-7; tentatively, D is TRBD2 (7 bases). Germline CDR1 and CDR2: SGHDN and FVKESK. This CDR3 comprises 15 residues. Trimming took 4 bases from V and 0 from J, leaving 13 bases between them. The CDR3 DNA sequence: TGTGCCAGCAGCCCACGGGCGGGGGCCTCCTACGAGCAGTACTTC. As protein: CASSPRAGASYEQYF.

The rearrangement uses TRBV30 and TRBJ1-4; the match to TRBD1 covers 10 bases. Germline assignment: CDR1 GTSNPN and CDR2 SVGIG (reference sequence). The CDR3 has 16 amino acids. Trimming cost V 6 bases and J 0 bases; bases outside gene matches: 7. The chain's CDR3 is CACERDRGTTNEKLFF. The DNA of the CDR3 is TGTGCCTGTGAGCGGGACAGGGGAACAACTAATGAAAAACTGTTTTTT.

This chain connects TRBV7-3 to TRBJ2-3; perhaps TRBD1 as D (6 bases). The V gene's germline CDR1 is SGHTA and CDR2 FQGTGA. The length of the CDR3 is 13 residues. Trimming shortened V by 5 bases and J by 4 bases, and 10 bases separated the two germline ends. The CDR3 region is CASSVGQPDTQYF. The CDR3 nucleotides are TGTGCCAGCAGCGTCGGACAGCCAGATACGCAGTATTTT.

This clone has just a few counts. The chain employs TRBV4-3 and TRBJ2-7; 9 positions match TRBD2. With V trimmed by 4 bases and J by 1 base, 8 bases remained unmatched. The CDR3 sequence is 16 residues long. Germline V gene data show CDR1 as LGHNA and CDR2 as YSLEER. The CDR3 DNA reads TGCGCCAGCAGCCCTTCCTGGACTAGCGTTTCCTACGAGCAGTACTTC. The encoded protein is CASSPSWTSVSYEQYF.

This clone was detected once. The rearrangement joins TRBV29-1 to TRBJ2-7; D gene unclear. V shed 0 bases and J shed 5 bases, with 8 bases lying between them. Germline CDR1 and CDR2: SQVTM and ANQGSEA. This CDR3 comprises 12 residues. CDR3 loop: CSVEDQADEQYF. The CDR3 bases are TGCAGCGTTGAAGATCAAGCCGACGAGCAGTACTTC.

V usage is TRBV25-1 and J usage is TRBJ1-2; no definite D call. The CDR3 contains 12 residues. V lost 3 bases to trimming and J lost 5 bases, with 7 bases between them. Looked up from germline, CDR1 is MGHDK and CDR2 is SYGVNS. CDR3 DNA: TGTGCCAGCAGTGACGCGGGGTATGGCTACACCTTC. Its translation: CASSDAGYGYTF.

The genes are TRBV10-3 and TRBJ2-7; tentative D call: TRBD2 (6 bases). V dropped 4 bases and J dropped 4 bases, with 14 bases sitting between them. CDR1 and CDR2 from the germline V gene are ENHRY and SYGVKD. The CDR3 is 14 amino acids. CDR3: CAISVSSGAYEQYF. The CDR3 DNA sequence: TGTGCCATCAGTGTGAGTAGCGGAGCTTACGAGCAGTACTTC.

This clone was counted once. The genes are TRBV30 and TRBJ2-5, with D perhaps matching TRBD1 (5 bases). The CDR3 consists of 13 residues. V was shortened by 2 bases and J by 0 bases, with 7 bases between the two germline ends. Germline CDR1 reads GTSNPN; CDR2 reads SVGIG (reference sequence). The CDR3 nucleotides read TGTGCCTGGAGTATGGGGCACCAAGAGACCCAGTACTTC. Its translation: CAWSMGHQETQYF.

This clone came up a few times. In the same sample, other DNA sequences code for this CDR3. The chain employs TRBV5-1 and TRBJ1-1, with a weak D call TRBD1 (6 bases). Germline V gives CDR1 SGHRS, CDR2 YFSETQ. The CDR3 totals 14 residues. Trimming removed 5 bases from V and 1 base from J, with 12 bases in between. The CDR3 region is CASSSGQPNTEAFF. CDR3 DNA: TGCGCCAGCAGTTCCGGACAGCCGAACACTGAAGCTTTCTTT.